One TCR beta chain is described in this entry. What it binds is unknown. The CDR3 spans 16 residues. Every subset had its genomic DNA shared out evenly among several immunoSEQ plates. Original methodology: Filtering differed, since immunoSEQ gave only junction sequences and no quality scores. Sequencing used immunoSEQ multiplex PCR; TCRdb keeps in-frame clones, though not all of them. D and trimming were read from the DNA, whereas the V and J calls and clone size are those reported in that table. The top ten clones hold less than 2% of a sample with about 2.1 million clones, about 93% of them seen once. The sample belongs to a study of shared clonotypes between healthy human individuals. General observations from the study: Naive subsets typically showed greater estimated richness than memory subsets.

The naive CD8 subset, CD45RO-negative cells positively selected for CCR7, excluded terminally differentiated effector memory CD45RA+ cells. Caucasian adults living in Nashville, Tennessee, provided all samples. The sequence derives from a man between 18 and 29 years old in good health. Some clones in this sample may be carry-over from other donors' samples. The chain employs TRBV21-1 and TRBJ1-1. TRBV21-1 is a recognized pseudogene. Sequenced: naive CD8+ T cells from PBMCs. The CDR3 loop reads CASTRGGTKGVTEAFF. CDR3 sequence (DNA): TGTGCCAGCACCCGAGGGGGGACCAAGGGGGTCACTGAAGCTTTCTTT.